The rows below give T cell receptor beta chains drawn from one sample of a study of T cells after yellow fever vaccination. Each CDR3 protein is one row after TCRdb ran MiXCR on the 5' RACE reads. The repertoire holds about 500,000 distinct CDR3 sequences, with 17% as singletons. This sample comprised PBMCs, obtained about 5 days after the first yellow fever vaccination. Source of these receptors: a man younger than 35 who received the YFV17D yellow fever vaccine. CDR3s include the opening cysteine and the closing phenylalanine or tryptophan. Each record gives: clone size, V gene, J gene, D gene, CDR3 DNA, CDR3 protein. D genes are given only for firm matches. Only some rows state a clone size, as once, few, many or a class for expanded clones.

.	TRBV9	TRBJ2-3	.	TGTGCCAGCAGCGCGACAGGCCCCACAGATACGCAGTATTTT	CASSATGPTDTQYF
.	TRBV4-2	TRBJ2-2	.	TGTGCCAGCAGCCAAGGCCCCAGCGGTGACACCGGGGAGCTGTTTTTT	CASSQGPSGDTGELFF
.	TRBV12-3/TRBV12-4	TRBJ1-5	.	TGTGCCAGCAGTCAATCGGGTTTCCAGCCCCAGCATTTT	CASSQSGFQPQHF
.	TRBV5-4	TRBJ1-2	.	TGTGCCAGCAGCCCCTGGGGGTTTAACTATGGCTACACCTTC	CASSPWGFNYGYTF
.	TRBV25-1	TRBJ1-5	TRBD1	TGTGCCAGCACCCCGGGACAGGGGCTTTCCCAGCCCCAGCATTTT	CASTPGQGLSQPQHF
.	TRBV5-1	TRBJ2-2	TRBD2	TGCGCCAGCAGCTTCGGTCTAGCGGGGGGAACCGGGGAGCTGTTTTTT	CASSFGLAGGTGELFF
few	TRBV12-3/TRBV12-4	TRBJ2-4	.	TGTGCCAGCAGCCGGGACGGAGGCCAATTAGCCAAAAACATTCAGTACTTC	CASSRDGGQLAKNIQYF
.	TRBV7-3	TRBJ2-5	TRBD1	TGTGCCAGCAGCATAGGACAGGATCAAGAGACCCAGTACTTC	CASSIGQDQETQYF
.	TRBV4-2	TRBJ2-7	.	TGTGCCAGCAGCCAAGGTGATGGACGCCGGAGCTCCTACGAGCAGTACTTC	CASSQGDGRRSSYEQYF
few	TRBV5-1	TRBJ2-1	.	TGCGCCAGCAGCTCCCAGGAGGGAGTTTTGTACAATGAGCAGTTCTTC	CASSSQEGVLYNEQFF
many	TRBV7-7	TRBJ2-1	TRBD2	TGTGCTAGCAGCTTGCGGGTGGCGGGAGCCTACAATGAGCAGTTCTTC	CASSLRVAGAYNEQFF
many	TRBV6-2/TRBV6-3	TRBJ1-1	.	TGTGCCAGCAGTTACCGCCTGAACACTGAAGCTTTCTTT	CASSYRLNTEAFF
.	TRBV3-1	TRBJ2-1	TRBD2	TGTGCCAGCAGTCCACAGACGGTAGCGGGGATCAATGAGCAGTTCTTC	CASSPQTVAGINEQFF
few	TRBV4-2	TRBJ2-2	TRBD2	TGTGCCAGCAGCCGCTCGAGCACGGCGGGGGCCGGGGAGCTGTTTTTT	CASSRSSTAGAGELFF
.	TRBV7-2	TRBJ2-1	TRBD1	TGTGCCAGCAGCTTATTGGGCAGGGGGAGCAATGAGCAGTTCTTC	CASSLLGRGSNEQFF
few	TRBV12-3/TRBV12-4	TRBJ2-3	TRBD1	TGTGCCAGCAGTACTACAGGGGGCCTAGGGACCTCCACAGATACGCAGTATTTT	CASSTTGGLGTSTDTQYF
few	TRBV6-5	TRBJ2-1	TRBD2	TGTGCCAGCAGTTCCCCTAGCGGGGGGGCCGGTGAGCAGTTCTTC	CASSSPSGGAGEQFF